This TCR beta chain was recovered during a study of blood T cell repertoires in COVID-19. Background on the study: Both acute and convalescent COVID-19 samples were obtained from the United States, Italy and Spain.

Generated by immunoSEQ multiplex PCR, the TCRdb table keeps only in-frame clones and is missing some. The sample has about 120,000 clones, about 90% seen once; the top ten hold 3.5% to 4%. This clone came up a few times. Germline V gene sequence: CDR1 SGHTA, CDR2 FQGNSA. V lost 6 bases to trimming and J lost 0 bases, with 12 bases between them. The CDR3 extends over 15 amino acids. The sample consisted of peripheral blood. The chain is built from TRBV7-2 and TRBJ1-3; D call uncertain. This TCR derives from a woman aged 55-75 years with COVID-19, enrolled during active disease. In nucleotides, the CDR3 is TGTGCCAGCAGGTTTGACACGATCTCTGGAAACACCATATATTTT. Residues: CASRFDTISGNTIYF.